The clone carrying this T cell receptor (beta chain) was detected only a few times. These data belong to a study of blood T cell repertoires in COVID-19. Study context: Some COVID-19 samples were acute and others convalescent; all came from the United States, Italy and Spain. T cells, B-cell-depleted T cells, or PBMCs provided the cDNA or gDNA that served as material.

In the authors' workflow: From reference gene primer amplification, estimates of nucleated cell counts were derived. Here immunoSEQ multiplex PCR was the method, and the copy in TCRdb shows in-frame clones only, minus some. The V and J calls and clone size are taken from that table; D and trimming were inferred from the DNA. Counted here are about 220,000 clones, around 81% occurring once; the ten biggest clones make up 2.3%. The CDR3 length is 16 residues. Germline CDR1 LNHDA, CDR2 SQIVND (reference sequence). V lost 1 base to trimming and J lost 3 bases, with 15 bases between them. The sequence came from an older woman with acute or convalescent COVID-19. The sequenced material came from peripheral blood. The rearrangement joins TRBV19 to TRBJ1-1, with a tentative D call TRBD1 (6 bases). CDR3 protein: CASSIVAGGGHTEAFF. DNA for the CDR3: TGTGCCAGTAGTATAGTGGCGGGGGGCGGTCACACTGAAGCTTTCTTT.